This TCR beta chain was identified during a study of blood T cells in healthy people across ages. A J-beta primer mix and a sample-barcoded 5' primer were used in a second PCR of about 7 to 12 cycles. The template-switch adaptor, which had 12 random nucleotides, put a tag on each cDNA molecule. TCRdb reprocessed the 5' RACE reads via MiXCR and lists one record per CDR3 protein. The sample includes approximately 1.5 million distinct CDR3 sequences, about 35% of them seen just once. Per the germline V gene, CDR1 is LGHNA and CDR2 is YNFKEQ. The CDR3 loop spans 20 amino acids. The V gene end was trimmed by 0 bases and the J gene end by 4 bases; junction bases not matched to a gene: 10.

This TCR derives from a woman between 25 and 40 years old in good health. The chain is built from TRBV4-2 and TRBJ2-3, with 16 bases fitting TRBD2. The specimen was blood. The CDR3 loop reads CASSQDHGTSGRAFADTQYF. The CDR3 DNA follows: TGTGCCAGCAGCCAAGATCATGGGACTAGCGGGAGGGCCTTTGCAGATACGCAGTATTTT.